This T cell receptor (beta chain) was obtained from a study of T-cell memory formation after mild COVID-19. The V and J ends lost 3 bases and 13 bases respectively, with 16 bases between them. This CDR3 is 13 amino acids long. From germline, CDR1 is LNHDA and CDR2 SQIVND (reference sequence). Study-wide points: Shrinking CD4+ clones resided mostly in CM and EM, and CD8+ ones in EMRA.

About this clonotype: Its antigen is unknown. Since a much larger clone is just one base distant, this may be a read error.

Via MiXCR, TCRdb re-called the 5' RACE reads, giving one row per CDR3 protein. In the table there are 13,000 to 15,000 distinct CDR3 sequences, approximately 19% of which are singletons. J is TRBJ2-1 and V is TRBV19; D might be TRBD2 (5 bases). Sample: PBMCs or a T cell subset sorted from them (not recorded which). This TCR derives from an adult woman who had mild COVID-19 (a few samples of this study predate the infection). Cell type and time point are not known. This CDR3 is CASSIRLAADQFF. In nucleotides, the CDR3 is TGTGCCAGTAGTATCCGGCTAGCAGCTGATCAGTTCTTC. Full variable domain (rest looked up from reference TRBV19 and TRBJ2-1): DGGITQSPKYLFRKEGQNVTLSCEQNLNHDAMYWYRQDPGQGLRLIYYSQIVNDFQKGDIAEGYSVSREKKESFPLTVTSAQKNPTAFYLCASSIRLAADQFFGPGTRLTVL.